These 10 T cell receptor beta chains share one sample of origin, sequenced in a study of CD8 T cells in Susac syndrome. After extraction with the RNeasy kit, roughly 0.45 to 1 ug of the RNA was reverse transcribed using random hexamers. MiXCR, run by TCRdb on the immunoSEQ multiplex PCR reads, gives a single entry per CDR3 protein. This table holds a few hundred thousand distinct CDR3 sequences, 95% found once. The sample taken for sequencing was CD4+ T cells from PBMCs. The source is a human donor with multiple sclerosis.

The CDR3 spells CASSVKVNTEAFF. CDR3 coding DNA: TGTGCCAGCAGTGTGAAGGTGAACACTGAAGCTTTCTTT. This chain uses TRBV25-1 with TRBJ1-1, with unresolved D. This CDR3 has 13 amino acids. The germline CDR1 and CDR2 sequences are MGHDK and SYGVNS. Trimming removed 4 bases at V and 0 bases at J, with 6 bases between.

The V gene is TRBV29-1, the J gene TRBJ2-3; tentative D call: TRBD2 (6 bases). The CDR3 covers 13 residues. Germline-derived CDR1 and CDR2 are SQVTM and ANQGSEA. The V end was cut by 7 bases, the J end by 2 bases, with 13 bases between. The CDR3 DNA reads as TGCAGCGCCCGAAGGCGGGACACAGATACGCAGTATTTT. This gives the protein CSARRRDTDTQYF.

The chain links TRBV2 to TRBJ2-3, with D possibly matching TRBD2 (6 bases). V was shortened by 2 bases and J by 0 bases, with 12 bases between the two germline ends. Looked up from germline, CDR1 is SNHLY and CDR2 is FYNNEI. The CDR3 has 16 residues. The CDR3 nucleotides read TGTGCCAGCAGTGAAAACGGAGGGCCTAGCACAGATACGCAGTATTTT. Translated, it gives CASSENGGPSTDTQYF.

The CDR3 DNA reads as TGCAGTGCTAGAGATTTAAGAGGGGACAGGTACGAGCAGTACTTC. It is translated as CSARDLRGDRYEQYF. The V gene is TRBV20-1, the J gene TRBJ2-7, with 8 bases fitting TRBD1. The J segment lost 4 bases and the V segment lost 0 bases, leaving 8 bases of the junction unmatched. Germline CDR1 DFQATT, CDR2 SNEGSKA (reference sequence). The CDR3 consists of 15 residues.

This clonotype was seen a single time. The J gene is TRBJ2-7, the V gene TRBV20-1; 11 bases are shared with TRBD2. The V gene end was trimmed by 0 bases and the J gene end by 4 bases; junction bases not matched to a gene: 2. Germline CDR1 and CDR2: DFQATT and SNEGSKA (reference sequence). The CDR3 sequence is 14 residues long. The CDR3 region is CSARDLAGGYEQYF. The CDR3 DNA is TGCAGTGCTAGAGATCTAGCGGGGGGTTACGAGCAGTACTTC.

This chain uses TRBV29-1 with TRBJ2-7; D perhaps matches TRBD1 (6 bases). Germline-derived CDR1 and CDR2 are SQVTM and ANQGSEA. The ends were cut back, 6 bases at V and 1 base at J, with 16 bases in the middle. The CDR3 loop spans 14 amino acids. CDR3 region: CSVRVAGVSYEQYF. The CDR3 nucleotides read TGCAGCGTGAGAGTCGCAGGGGTGTCCTACGAGCAGTACTTC.

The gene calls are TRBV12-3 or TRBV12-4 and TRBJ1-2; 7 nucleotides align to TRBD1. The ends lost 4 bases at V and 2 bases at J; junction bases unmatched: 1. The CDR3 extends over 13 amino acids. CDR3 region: CASSSQGNYGYTF. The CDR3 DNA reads TGTGCCAGCAGTTCACAGGGGAACTATGGCTACACCTTC.

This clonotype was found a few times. The CDR3 protein is CASSPGLAGPYEQYF. CDR3 nucleotide sequence: TGTGCCAGCAGCCCCGGACTAGCGGGGCCTTACGAGCAGTACTTC. This chain connects TRBV7-2 to TRBJ2-7, with 12 bases matching TRBD2. V was pared by 5 bases and J by 4 bases, with 6 bases of the junction left unmatched. Germline V lookup: CDR1 SGHTA, CDR2 FQGNSA. The CDR3 extends over 15 amino acids.

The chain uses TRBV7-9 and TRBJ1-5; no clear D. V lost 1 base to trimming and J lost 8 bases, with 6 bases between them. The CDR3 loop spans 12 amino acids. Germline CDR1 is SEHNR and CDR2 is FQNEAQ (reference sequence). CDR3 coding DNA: TGTGCCAGCAGCTTAGGTATAGAGCCCCAGCATTTT. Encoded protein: CASSLGIEPQHF.

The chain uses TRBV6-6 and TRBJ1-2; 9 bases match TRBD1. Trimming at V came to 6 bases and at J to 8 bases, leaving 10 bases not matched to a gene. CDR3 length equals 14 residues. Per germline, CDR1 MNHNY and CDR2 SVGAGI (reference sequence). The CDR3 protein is CASSPDGTGNGYTF. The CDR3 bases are TGTGCCAGCAGCCCAGACGGGACAGGGAACGGCTACACCTTC.